A single sample gave rise to the 7 T cell receptor beta chains below, sequenced in a study of blood T cell repertoires in COVID-19. The assay was immunoSEQ multiplex PCR, and TCRdb's table has in-frame clones only and misses some. Among 120,000 or so clones listed, over 75% were seen once. The sample was peripheral blood. Receptors were obtained from a man aged 45-65 years with acute or convalescent COVID-19.

The chain carries TRBV19 and TRBJ1-5; TRBD1 matches at 7 bases. Per the germline V gene, CDR1 is LNHDA and CDR2 is SQIVND (reference sequence). V lost 1 base and J lost 5; bases outside the gene matches: 5. The CDR3 is 15 amino acids. As DNA, the CDR3 is TGTGCCAGTAGTATAGCCACCGGACAGGATCAGCCCCAGCATTTT. Protein sequence: CASSIATGQDQPQHF.

This clone appeared once. This chain joins TRBV6-5 and TRBJ2-7, with TRBD1 identical over 10 bases. In germline, CDR1 is MNHEY, CDR2 SVGAGI. CDR3 size: 15 residues. V was clipped by 0 bases and J by 4 bases; unmatched bases: 3. CDR3: CASSYSGQGIYEQYF. The CDR3 DNA follows: TGTGCCAGCAGTTACTCGGGACAGGGGATTTACGAGCAGTACTTC.

The rearrangement uses TRBV5-4 and TRBJ2-7; 9 nucleotides line up with TRBD1. CDR1 and CDR2 (germline): SGHNT, YYREEE (reference sequence). Trimming removed 3 bases from V and 0 bases from J; junction bases left unmatched: 7. This CDR3 has 16 residues. DNA for the CDR3: TGTGCCAGCAGCTGGATCGGGACAGGGCCCTCCTACGAGCAGTACTTC. Translating gives CASSWIGTGPSYEQYF.

This clone was recorded a few times. The DNA for the CDR3 is TGTGCCAGCAGCCCAAGGACAGGGGTGGGTCAGCCCCAGCATTTT. Its protein is CASSPRTGVGQPQHF. The genes are TRBV7-2 and TRBJ1-5; 9 bases agree with TRBD1. CDR1 SGHTA and CDR2 FQGNSA come from the germline V gene. V shed 5 bases, J shed 6 bases, and the junction held 8 bases outside the gene matches. This CDR3 is built from 15 residues.

The V and J genes are TRBV27 and TRBJ2-7, with 7 bases aligning to TRBD2. The CDR3 sequence is 16 residues long. Per germline, CDR1 MNHEY and CDR2 SMNVEV (reference sequence). J gave up 2 bases and V 6 bases, and 13 bases lay outside the gene matches. This CDR3 is CASRPVFWRETYEQYF. CDR3 DNA sequence: TGTGCCAGCAGGCCCGTTTTTTGGCGGGAGACCTACGAGCAGTACTTC.

This clone occurred once. The chain is built from TRBV10-3 and TRBJ2-7; TRBD2 agrees at 8 bases. This CDR3 spans 15 amino acids. Germline-derived CDR1 and CDR2 are ENHRY and SYGVKD. With V trimmed by 5 bases and J by 6 bases, 12 bases remained unmatched. This chain's CDR3 is CAISKTSEGRSEQYF. As DNA, the CDR3 is TGTGCCATCAGTAAGACTAGCGAGGGACGGTCCGAGCAGTACTTC.

The chain employs TRBV5-1 and TRBJ2-7, with 11 bases aligning to TRBD1. The CDR3 consists of 15 residues. Germline CDR1 and CDR2: SGHRS and YFSETQ. V was clipped by 3 bases and J by 7 bases; unmatched bases: 9. This CDR3 is CASSSAGTGGEEQYF. CDR3 sequence (DNA): TGCGCCAGCAGCTCTGCCGGGACAGGGGGTGAGGAGCAGTACTTC.